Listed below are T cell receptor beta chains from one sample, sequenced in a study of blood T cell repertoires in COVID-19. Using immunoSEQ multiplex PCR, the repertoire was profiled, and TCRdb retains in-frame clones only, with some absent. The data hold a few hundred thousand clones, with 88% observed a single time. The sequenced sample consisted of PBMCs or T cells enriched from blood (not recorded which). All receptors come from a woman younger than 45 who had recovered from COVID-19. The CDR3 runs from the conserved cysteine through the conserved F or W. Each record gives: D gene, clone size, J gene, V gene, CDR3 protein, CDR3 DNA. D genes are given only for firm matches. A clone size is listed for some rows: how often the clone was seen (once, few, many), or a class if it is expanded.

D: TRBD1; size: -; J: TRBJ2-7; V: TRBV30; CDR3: CAWREPGQRYEQYF; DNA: TGTGCCTGGAGGGAACCGGGACAGCGTTACGAGCAGTACTTC
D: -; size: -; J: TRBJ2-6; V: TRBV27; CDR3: CASSLLGVSGANVLTF; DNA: TGTGCCAGCAGTTTATTAGGAGTCTCTGGGGCCAACGTCCTGACTTTC
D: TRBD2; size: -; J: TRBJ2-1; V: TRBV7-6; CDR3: CASSRRASGPSSYNEQFF; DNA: TGTGCCAGCAGCCGGCGGGCTAGCGGGCCGAGCTCCTACAATGAGCAGTTCTTC
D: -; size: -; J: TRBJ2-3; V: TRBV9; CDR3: CASSPWRDSSTDTQYF; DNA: TGTGCCAGCAGCCCATGGCGAGACAGCAGCACAGATACGCAGTATTTT
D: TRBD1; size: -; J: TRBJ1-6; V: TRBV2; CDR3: CAGQTPGQGANSPLHF; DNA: TGTGCCGGGCAAACTCCGGGACAGGGGGCCAATTCACCCCTCCACTTT
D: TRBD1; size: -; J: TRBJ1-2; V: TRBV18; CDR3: CASSSKTGKYGYTF; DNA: TGTGCCAGCTCCTCAAAGACAGGGAAGTATGGCTACACCTTC
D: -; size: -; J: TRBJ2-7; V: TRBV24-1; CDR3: CATTPGLATEIVYEQYF; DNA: TGTGCCACCACCCCCGGTCTCGCCACTGAGATCGTCTACGAGCAGTACTTC
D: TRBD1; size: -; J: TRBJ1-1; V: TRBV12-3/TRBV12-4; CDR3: CASSSRTGRAFF; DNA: TGTGCCAGCAGTTCACGGACAGGGAGGGCTTTCTTT
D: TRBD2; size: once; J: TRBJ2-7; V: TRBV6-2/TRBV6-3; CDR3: CASSYELAGPTEQYF; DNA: TGTGCCAGCAGTTACGAACTAGCGGGGCCCACGGAGCAGTACTTC
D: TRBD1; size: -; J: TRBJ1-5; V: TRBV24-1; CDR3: CATSDTTDRGDNQPQHF; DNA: TGTGCCACCAGTGATACAACCGACAGGGGGGACAATCAGCCCCAGCATTTT
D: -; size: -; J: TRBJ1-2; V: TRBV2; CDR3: CASQANYGYTF; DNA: TGTGCCTCCCAGGCCAACTATGGCTACACCTTC
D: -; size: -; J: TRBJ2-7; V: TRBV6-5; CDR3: CASSYDRSYEQYF; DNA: TGTGCCAGCAGTTACGACAGGTCCTACGAGCAGTACTTC
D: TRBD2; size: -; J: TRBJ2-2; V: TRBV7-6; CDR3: CASVGLAGVRNTGELFF; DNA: TGTGCCAGCGTCGGGCTAGCGGGAGTTCGAAACACCGGGGAGCTGTTTTTT
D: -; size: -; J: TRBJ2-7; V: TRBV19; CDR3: CASSMTVRSHEQYF; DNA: TGTGCCAGTAGTATGACGGTGCGTAGCCACGAGCAGTACTTC
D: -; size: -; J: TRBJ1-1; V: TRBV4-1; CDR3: CASSHVGALPPLNTEAFF; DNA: TGCGCCAGCAGCCACGTAGGGGCCCTCCCTCCCTTAAACACTGAAGCTTTCTTT
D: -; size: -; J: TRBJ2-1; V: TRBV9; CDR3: CASSVAGGTHNEQFF; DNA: TGTGCCAGCAGCGTAGCTGGAGGGACGCACAATGAGCAGTTCTTC
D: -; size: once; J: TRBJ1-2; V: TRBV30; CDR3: CAWTGGYYGYTF; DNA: TGTGCCTGGACAGGAGGGTACTATGGCTACACCTTC
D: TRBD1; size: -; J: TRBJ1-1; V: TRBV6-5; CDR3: CASKPWGQLNTEAFF; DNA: TGTGCCAGCAAGCCTTGGGGACAGCTGAACACTGAAGCTTTCTTT
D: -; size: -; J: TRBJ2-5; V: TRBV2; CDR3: CASSRGAAEETQYF; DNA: TGTGCCAGCAGCAGGGGGGCGGCTGAGGAGACCCAGTACTTC
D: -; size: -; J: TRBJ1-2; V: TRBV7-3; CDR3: CASSRTPGGTYGYTF; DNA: TGTGCCAGCAGCCGAACCCCGGGGGGCACCTATGGCTACACCTTC
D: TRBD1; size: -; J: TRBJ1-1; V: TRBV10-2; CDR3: CASGGQGARTEAFF; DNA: TGCGCCAGCGGAGGACAGGGGGCGCGCACTGAAGCTTTCTTT
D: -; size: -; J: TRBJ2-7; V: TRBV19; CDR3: CASTRERGGYEQYF; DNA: TGTGCCAGTACTCGAGAGAGGGGGGGATACGAGCAGTACTTC
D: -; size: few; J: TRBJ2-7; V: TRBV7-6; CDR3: CASSPQEGLGYEQYF; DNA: TGTGCCAGCAGCCCGCAGGAGGGCCTAGGCTACGAGCAGTACTTC
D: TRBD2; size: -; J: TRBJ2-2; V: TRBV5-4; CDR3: CASSTGLAGALFAGELFF; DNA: TGTGCCAGCAGCACTGGACTAGCGGGGGCCCTTTTCGCCGGGGAGCTGTTTTTT
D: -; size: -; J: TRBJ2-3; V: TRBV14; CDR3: CASSRISGHPSTDTQYF; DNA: TGTGCCAGCAGCCGAATTTCAGGGCACCCTAGCACAGATACGCAGTATTTT
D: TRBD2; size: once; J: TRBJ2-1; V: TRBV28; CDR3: CASTLSGSSYNEQFF; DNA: TGTGCCAGCACTTTAAGCGGGAGCTCCTACAATGAGCAGTTCTTC
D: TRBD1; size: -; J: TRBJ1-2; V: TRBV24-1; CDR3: CAIGTGYGYTF; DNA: TGTGCCATCGGGACAGGGTATGGCTACACCTTC
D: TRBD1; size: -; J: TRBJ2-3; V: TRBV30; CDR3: CAWGQATDTQYF; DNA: TGTGCCTGGGGACAGGCCACAGATACGCAGTATTTT
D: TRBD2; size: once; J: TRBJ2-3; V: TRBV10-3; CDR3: CAIRKTSGGAEDTQYF; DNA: TGTGCCATCAGAAAGACTAGCGGGGGGGCGGAGGATACGCAGTATTTT
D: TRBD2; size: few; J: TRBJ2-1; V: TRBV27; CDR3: CASSQGTSGRYNEQFF; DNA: TGTGCCAGCAGTCAGGGGACTAGCGGGAGGTACAATGAGCAGTTCTTC
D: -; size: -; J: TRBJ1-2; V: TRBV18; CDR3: CASSPIQAESGYTF; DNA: TGTGCCAGCTCACCAATCCAGGCTGAGTCTGGCTACACCTTC
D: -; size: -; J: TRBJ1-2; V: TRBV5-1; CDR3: CASSLGQDHYRPNYGYTF; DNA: TGCGCCAGCAGCTTGGGACAGGACCATTACCGACCCAACTATGGCTACACCTTC
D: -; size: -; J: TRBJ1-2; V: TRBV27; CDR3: CASFSIGGARGYTF; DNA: TGTGCCAGCTTCTCTATCGGGGGAGCCCGTGGCTACACCTTC
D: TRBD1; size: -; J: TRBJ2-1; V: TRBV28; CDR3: CASSLYGTGVYNEQFF; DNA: TGTGCCAGCAGTTTATATGGGACAGGGGTATACAATGAGCAGTTCTTC
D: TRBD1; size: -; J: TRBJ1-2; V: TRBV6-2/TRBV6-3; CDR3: CASSYSQGATYGYTF; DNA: TGTGCCAGCAGTTACTCACAGGGGGCTACCTATGGCTACACCTTC
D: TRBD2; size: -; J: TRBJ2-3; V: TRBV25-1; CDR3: CASSQGLAGVTDTQYF; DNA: TGTGCCAGCAGTCAAGGACTAGCGGGTGTCACAGATACGCAGTATTTT
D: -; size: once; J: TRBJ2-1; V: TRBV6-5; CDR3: CASKERSGGNEQFF; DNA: TGTGCCAGCAAGGAGCGGTCCGGGGGTAATGAGCAGTTCTTC
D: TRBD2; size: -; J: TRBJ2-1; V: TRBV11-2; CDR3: CASSSADSGTMYNEQFF; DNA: TGTGCCAGCAGCTCGGCAGATAGCGGGACGATGTACAATGAGCAGTTCTTC
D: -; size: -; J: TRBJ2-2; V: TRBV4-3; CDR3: CASSRDLREDGGTGELFF; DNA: TGCGCCAGCAGCCGGGACTTACGCGAGGACGGTGGGACCGGGGAGCTGTTTTTT
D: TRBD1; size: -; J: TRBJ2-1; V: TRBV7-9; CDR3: CASSWRVTGGLDEQFF; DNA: TGTGCCAGCAGCTGGCGGGTTACAGGGGGGTTGGATGAGCAGTTCTTC
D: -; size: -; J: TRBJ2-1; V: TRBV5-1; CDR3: CASSPGLQPMSSYNEQFF; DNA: TGCGCCAGCAGCCCGGGACTTCAACCAATGAGCTCCTACAATGAGCAGTTCTTC
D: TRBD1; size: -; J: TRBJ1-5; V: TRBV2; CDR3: CASSAPGQGVNQPQHF; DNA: TGTGCCAGCAGTGCTCCGGGACAGGGGGTCAATCAGCCCCAGCATTTT
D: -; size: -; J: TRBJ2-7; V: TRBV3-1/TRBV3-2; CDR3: CASSQGIFYEQYF; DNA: TGTGCCAGCAGCCAAGGTATTTTCTACGAGCAGTACTTC
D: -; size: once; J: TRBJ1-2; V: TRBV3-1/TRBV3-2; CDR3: CASSQVANYGYTF; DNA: TGTGCCAGCAGCCAAGTAGCTAACTATGGCTACACCTTC
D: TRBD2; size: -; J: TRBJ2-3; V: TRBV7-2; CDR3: CASSLASGGASTDTQYF; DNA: TGTGCCAGCAGCTTAGCCAGCGGGGGGGCCAGTACAGATACGCAGTATTTT
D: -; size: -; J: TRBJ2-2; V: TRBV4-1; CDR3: CASSQRTPGHRNTGELFF; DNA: TGCGCCAGCAGCCAACGTACTCCGGGACACCGGAACACCGGGGAGCTGTTTTTT
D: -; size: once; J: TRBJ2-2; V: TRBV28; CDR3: CASSRSVLTGELFF; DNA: TGTGCCAGCAGTCGGTCCGTCCTCACCGGGGAGCTGTTTTTT
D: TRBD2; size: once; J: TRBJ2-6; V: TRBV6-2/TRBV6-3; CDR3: CASTPQAGGLSGANVLTF; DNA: TGTGCCAGCACCCCGCAAGCGGGGGGACTCTCTGGGGCCAACGTCCTGACTTTC
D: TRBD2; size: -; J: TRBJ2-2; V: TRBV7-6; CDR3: CASSLSLAGDPLNTGELFF; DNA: TGTGCCAGCAGCTTAAGTCTAGCGGGCGACCCTTTGAACACCGGGGAGCTGTTTTTT
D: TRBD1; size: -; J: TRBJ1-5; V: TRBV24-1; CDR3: CATSRQGVQPQHF; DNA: TGTGCCACCAGTCGGCAGGGGGTTCAGCCCCAGCATTTT
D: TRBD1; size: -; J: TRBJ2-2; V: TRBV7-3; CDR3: CASAKRSLDRGPKTGELFF; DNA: TGTGCCAGCGCCAAACGATCCCTCGACAGGGGGCCGAAAACCGGGGAGCTGTTTTTT
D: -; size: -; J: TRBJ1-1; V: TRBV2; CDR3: CASSEWTADGGEAFF; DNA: TGTGCCAGCAGTGAGTGGACTGCAGATGGAGGTGAAGCTTTCTTT
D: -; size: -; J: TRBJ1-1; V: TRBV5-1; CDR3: CASSARKGSTEAFF; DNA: TGCGCCAGCAGCGCTCGAAAAGGGAGCACTGAAGCTTTCTTT
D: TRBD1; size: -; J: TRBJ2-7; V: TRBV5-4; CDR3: CASSLVLQGAGEQYF; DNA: TGTGCCAGCAGCTTGGTTCTCCAGGGGGCTGGCGAGCAGTACTTC
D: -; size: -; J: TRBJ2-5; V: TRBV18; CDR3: CASSPSGETQYF; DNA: TGTGCCAGCTCACCGAGCGGAGAGACCCAGTACTTC
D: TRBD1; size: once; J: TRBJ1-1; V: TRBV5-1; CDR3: CASSWGQLNTEAFF; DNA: TGCGCCAGCAGCTGGGGACAGTTGAACACTGAAGCTTTCTTT